These 16 T cell receptor beta chains share one sample of origin, sequenced in a study of blood T cell repertoires in COVID-19. Clones were sequenced by immunoSEQ multiplex PCR, and TCRdb holds only the in-frame ones, with some missing. The sample lists 200,000 to 250,000 clones; 80% were seen once. Sequenced sample: peripheral blood. The receptors come from a woman aged 70-85 years with acute or convalescent COVID-19.

The chain couples TRBV18 to TRBJ1-2; tentatively, D is TRBD1 (5 bases). The V gene's germline CDR1 is KGHSH and CDR2 LQKENI. Trimming pared 6 bases from V and 0 bases from J, leaving 11 bases between. CDR3 length equals 14 residues. The CDR3 here is CASSAGDTNYGYTF. The CDR3 coding sequence is TGTGCCAGCTCGGCGGGGGATACTAACTATGGCTACACCTTC.

The CDR3 nucleotides are TGTGGGGGACAGGGCCCGTTCTCTGGAAACACCATATATTTT. As protein: CGGQGPFSGNTIYF. This chain uses TRBV6-5 with TRBJ1-3; 9 nucleotides agree with TRBD1. The CDR3 extends over 14 amino acids. Germline loops: CDR1 MNHEY, CDR2 SVGAGI.

The chain carries TRBV28 and TRBJ1-1, with a weak D call TRBD1 (6 bases). This CDR3 contains 14 residues. Germline values: CDR1 MDHEN, CDR2 SYDVKM. V lost 5 bases, J lost 6 bases, and 16 bases lay in between. Here the CDR3 reads CASSPPDRAAEAFF. The CDR3 DNA reads TGTGCCAGCAGTCCCCCGGACAGAGCGGCTGAAGCTTTCTTT. The full variable domain, completed using reference TRBV28 and TRBJ1-1, is DVKVTQSSRYLVKRTGEKVFLECVQDMDHENMFWYRQDPGLGLRLIYFSYDVKMKEKGDIPEGYSVSREKKERFSLILESASTNQTSMYLCASSPPDRAAEAFFGQGTRLTVV.

This chain links TRBV6-5 with TRBJ2-1; D may be TRBD1 (6 bases). The CDR3 runs 12 residues. Germline assignment: CDR1 MNHEY and CDR2 SVGAGI. V was shortened by 2 bases and J by 7 bases, with 6 bases between the two germline ends. This chain's CDR3 is CASSYRGNEQFF. The CDR3 nucleotides are TGTGCCAGCAGTTACAGGGGGAATGAGCAGTTCTTC.

The chain joins TRBV29-1 to TRBJ2-6; maybe TRBD2 (5 bases). The CDR3 has 13 residues. Trimming took off 4 bases at V and 2 bases at J, with 6 bases between the two ends. In germline, CDR1 is SQVTM, CDR2 ANQGSEA. The CDR3 DNA is TGCAGCGTTGGAGGGACTGGGGCCAACGTCCTGACTTTC. It translates to CSVGGTGANVLTF.

V usage is TRBV5-4 and J usage is TRBJ2-1; D uncertain. Looked up from germline, CDR1 is SGHNT and CDR2 is YYREEE (reference sequence). The CDR3 covers 11 residues. V was pared by 0 bases and J by 11 bases, with 6 bases between. The CDR3: CASSLESQQFF. CDR3 DNA: TGTGCCAGCAGCTTGGAAAGCCAGCAGTTCTTC.

The table lists this clone with a count of one. V gene TRBV5-5 combines with J gene TRBJ2-5; the match to TRBD2 covers 11 bases. The CDR3 extends over 16 amino acids. The germline V gene has CDR1 SGHKS and CDR2 YYEKEE (reference sequence). With 0 bases clipped from V and 4 bases from J, the junction kept 5 bases outside the gene matches. CDR3 residues: CASSLELAGGPETQYF. Written as DNA, the CDR3 is TGTGCCAGCAGCTTGGAGCTAGCGGGAGGTCCAGAGACCCAGTACTTC.

The CDR3 protein is CASSEGTGEETQYF. CDR3 nucleotide sequence: TGTGCCAGCAGCGAGGGGACAGGTGAAGAGACCCAGTACTTC. The chain couples TRBV9 to TRBJ2-5; 8 nucleotides align to TRBD1. The CDR3 sequence is 14 residues long. V lost 3 bases and J lost 3; bases outside the gene matches: 4. Germline loops: CDR1 SGDLS, CDR2 YYNGEE.

The chain recombines TRBV6-5 with TRBJ2-7, with TRBD1 as a possible D gene (5 bases). V shed 7 bases and J shed 4 bases, with 11 bases lying between them. CDR3 length equals 12 residues. Looked up from germline, CDR1 is MNHEY and CDR2 is SVGAGI. CDR3 sequence (DNA): TGTGCCAGCACCGACAGACATTACGAGCAGTACTTC. Translated, it gives CASTDRHYEQYF.

This clone has just a few counts. The CDR3 DNA reads as TGTGCCAGCAGCGTAGCTAGGGTAGCGGTGGTGACCTACAATGAGCAGTTCTTC. Translating gives CASSVARVAVVTYNEQFF. The gene calls are TRBV9 and TRBJ2-1, with a weak D call TRBD2 (6 bases). The CDR3 runs 18 residues. CDR1 and CDR2 from the germline V gene are SGDLS and YYNGEE. Trimming shortened V by 0 bases and J by 2 bases, and 18 bases separated the two germline ends.

The rearrangement links TRBV7-3 to TRBJ2-3; D is perhaps TRBD1 (5 bases). Trimming took 4 bases from V and 0 from J, leaving 8 bases between them. This CDR3 spans 14 amino acids. Germline values: CDR1 SGHTA, CDR2 FQGTGA. CDR3 DNA sequence: TGTGCCAGCAGCTACCGACAGAGCACAGATACGCAGTATTTT. The encoded protein is CASSYRQSTDTQYF.

The chain couples TRBV19 to TRBJ1-5; D not resolved. The CDR3 length is 13 residues. V dropped 5 bases and J dropped 7 bases, with 12 bases sitting between them. Germline values: CDR1 LNHDA, CDR2 SQIVND (reference sequence). The CDR3 reads CASSPYHGQPQHF. CDR3 in DNA: TGTGCCAGTAGTCCATACCACGGGCAGCCCCAGCATTTT.

V is TRBV2 and J is TRBJ1-5; 7 bases are a match to TRBD1. The germline gives CDR1 SNHLY, CDR2 FYNNEI. V dropped 6 bases and J dropped 4; count of bases not matched to a gene: 3. The CDR3 consists of 13 residues. The DNA of the CDR3 is TGTGCCAGCAGGCCGGGACAGAATCAGCCCCAGCATTTT. Residues: CASRPGQNQPQHF. The whole variable domain, remainder taken from reference TRBV2 and TRBJ1-5, is EPEVTQTPSHQVTQMGQEVILRCVPISNHLYFYWYRQILGQKVEFLVSFYNNEISEKSEIFDDQFSVERPDGSNFTLKIRSTKLEDSAMYFCASRPGQNQPQHFGDGTRLSIL.

The V call is TRBV5-6, the J call TRBJ1-6, with 7 positions matching TRBD1. The germline V gene has CDR1 SGHDT and CDR2 YYEEEE. J lost 0 bases, V lost 4 bases, and 4 bases had no gene match. The CDR3 is 16 amino acids. CDR3 loop: CASSKTGSSYNSPLHF. As DNA, the CDR3 is TGTGCCAGCAGCAAGACAGGGAGCTCCTATAATTCACCCCTCCACTTT. Full variable domain (rest looked up from reference TRBV5-6 and TRBJ1-6): DAGVTQSPTHLIKTRGQQVTLRCSPKSGHDTVSWYQQALGQGPQFIFQYYEEEERQRGNFPDRFSGHQFPNYSSELNVNALLLGDSALYLCASSKTGSSYNSPLHFGNGTRLTVT.

The chain is built from TRBV27 and TRBJ2-2; 7 bases line up with TRBD2. The germline V gene encodes CDR1 MNHEY and CDR2 SMNVEV (reference sequence). The CDR3 runs to 16 residues. V lost 3 bases to trimming and J lost 6 bases; unmatched junction nucleotides: 10. Here the CDR3 DNA reads TGTGCCAGCAGTTTTTACGCGGGAGTGTCCCCCGGGGAGCTGTTTTTT. Translation: CASSFYAGVSPGELFF.

V and J are TRBV28 and TRBJ2-7; 10 nucleotides line up with TRBD1. Germline trimming cut 2 bases from V and 6 bases from J; bases unmatched to any gene: 7. The CDR3 covers 15 residues. Germline lookup yields CDR1 MDHEN and CDR2 SYDVKM. This chain's CDR3 is CASSLRVTGGGEQYF. As DNA, the CDR3 is TGTGCCAGCAGTTTACGTGTGACAGGGGGCGGCGAGCAGTACTTC.